A single sample is the source of the 15 T cell receptor beta chains below, sequenced in a study of immune heterogeneity within non-small cell lung tumors. Each sample used roughly 0.65 ug of genomic DNA from bulk tumor tissue. Far-apart biopsies, several per primary tumor, were taken during surgery. Their non-small cell lung cancer was newly diagnosed and untreated, and the patients underwent curative surgery. The authors amplified TCR beta CDR3 by multiplex PCR with 32 V and 13 J primers. MiXCR, applied by TCRdb to the multiplex PCR reads, yields one record per CDR3 protein. Of about 3,200 distinct CDR3 sequences listed, roughly 21% were seen once; the top ten hold approximately 15%. What was sequenced was lung tumor tissue. The receptors were gathered from a man in his sixties with non-small cell lung cancer.

This clonotype is labeled medium-sized. The chain uses TRBV18 and TRBJ2-3; 10 positions match TRBD2. The junction had 14 bases not matched to a gene; V was cut back by 4 bases and J by 4 bases. Germline V lookup: CDR1 KGHSH, CDR2 LQKENI. The CDR3 spans 18 residues. The CDR3 DNA follows: TGTGCCAGCTCACTTAAAGCCCCGGCTAGCGGGAGTGCAGATACGCAGTATTTT. Protein: CASSLKAPASGSADTQYF.

The chain recombines TRBV10-3 with TRBJ2-7; a possible D gene is TRBD1 (5 bases). Germline CDR1 is ENHRY and CDR2 is SYGVKD. This CDR3 has 14 amino acids. Trimming removed 3 bases from V and 2 bases from J, with 11 bases in between. CDR3 coding DNA: TGTGCCATCAGTGAAGGGGTGGTTCCCTACGAGCAGTACTTC. It is translated as CAISEGVVPYEQYF.

A remark on this clonotype: A read error may account for a junction end that differs from germline. The genes are TRBV19 and TRBJ1-5; no reliable D call. In germline, CDR1 is LNHDA, CDR2 SQIVND (reference sequence). The CDR3 runs 16 residues. CDR3 bases: TGCGCCAGTAGTATAGTCCCCGGGATGGTCAATCAGCCCCAGCATTTT. It translates to CASSIVPGMVNQPQHF.

A note on this clonotype: Given a much more abundant clone one base away, this may be a read error. The chain has TRBV9 and TRBJ2-2; D possibly corresponds to TRBD2 (6 bases). The CDR3 is made up of 16 amino acids. Germline lookup yields CDR1 SGDLS and CDR2 YYNGEE. The CDR3 DNA sequence: TGTGCCAGCAGCGTAGGGCTAGCCGCGAACACCGGGGAGGTGTTTTTT. This encodes CASSVGLAANTGEVFF.

Notes on this clonotype: Likely a read error: the CDR3 ends without its conserved phenylalanine or tryptophan. The V call is TRBV6-6, the J call TRBJ1-4, with D possibly TRBD1 on 5 matching bases. Germline V lookup: CDR1 MNHNY, CDR2 SVGAGI (reference sequence). The CDR3 contains 16 residues. V lost 0 bases to trimming and J lost 6 bases, with 14 bases between them. The CDR3 protein is CASSYSTGRSDEKLFS. CDR3 DNA sequence: TGTGCCAGCAGTTACTCGACGGGGCGTTCCGATGAAAAACTGTTTTCT.

Worth noting for this clonotype: A much larger clonotype is one base distant, so this may be a read error. V usage is TRBV29-1 and J usage is TRBJ2-7; D not resolved. In germline, CDR1 is SQVTM, CDR2 ANQGSEA. CDR3 length: 13 residues. This CDR3 reads CSVLGHRSYKQYF. The DNA of the CDR3 is TGCAGCGTTCTCGGTCACCGGTCCTACAAGCAGTACTTC.

This rearrangement joins TRBV27 to TRBJ2-3; D is unresolved. The CDR3 totals 14 residues. Trimming shortened V by 2 bases and J by 5 bases, and 11 bases separated the two germline ends. Germline loops: CDR1 MNHEY, CDR2 SMNVEV (reference sequence). The CDR3 region has the DNA TGTGCCAGCAGTTTACGAGATGTTGGAGATACGCAGTATTTT. This sequence encodes CASSLRDVGDTQYF.

Judged by abundance, this clonotype is medium-sized. The V gene is TRBV6-1, the J gene TRBJ2-2; 7 bases match TRBD2. CDR1 and CDR2 (germline): MNHNS, SASEGT. Trimming cost V 8 bases and J 4 bases; bases outside gene matches: 4. The CDR3 is 13 amino acids. The chain's CDR3 is CASAWTSTGELFF. CDR3 nucleotide sequence: TGTGCCAGCGCATGGACTAGCACCGGGGAGCTGTTTTTT.

This clonotype is labeled as large. V is TRBV7-9 and J is TRBJ2-7; 12 bases fit TRBD2. V was clipped by 3 bases and J by 0 bases; unmatched bases: 12. CDR3 length: 19 amino acids. Germline CDR1 reads SEHNR; CDR2 reads FQNEAQ (reference sequence). The CDR3 here is CASSFRSGTSGWSSYEQYF. The DNA for the CDR3 is TGTGCCAGCAGCTTCCGCTCCGGGACTAGCGGGTGGAGCTCCTACGAGCAGTACTTC.

Details on this clonotype: Being one base from a much bigger clone, this may be a read error. The V call is TRBV6-1, the J call TRBJ1-5; 7 bases map to TRBD1. V shed 6 bases, J shed 10 bases, and the junction held 12 bases outside the gene matches. Germline CDR1 MNHNS, CDR2 SASEGT. CDR3 length: 14 residues. In nucleotides, the CDR3 is TGTGCCAGCAGGGGAACAGGGGATGGCCATCCCCAGCATTTT. It translates to CASRGTGDGHPQHF.

In regard to this clonotype: A much larger clonotype is one base distant, so this may be a read error. This CDR3 reads CASSQDDQGAIGSLYEQFF. In DNA, the CDR3 is TGCGCCAGCAGCCAAGACGACCAGGGGGCTATCGGGAGTCTGTATGAGCAGTTCTTC. The chain uses TRBV4-1 and TRBJ2-1; 8 bases are shared with TRBD1. The germline CDR1 and CDR2 sequences are MGHRA and YSYEKL. CDR3 length equals 19 residues. The V and J ends lost 0 bases and 8 bases, in that order; junction bases with no gene match: 18.

In the case of this clonotype: This CDR3 is missing its conserved last phenylalanine or tryptophan, likely due to a read error. V gene TRBV13 combines with J gene TRBJ1-1; possible D gene TRBD1, 6 bases. The CDR3 spans 14 residues. The germline gives CDR1 PRHDT, CDR2 FYEKMQ (reference sequence). V lost 6 bases to trimming and J lost 3 bases, with 14 bases between them. CDR3 in amino acids: CASRLQGIDTEAFS. The CDR3 nucleotides read TGTGCCAGCAGACTACAGGGAATCGACACTGAAGCTTTCTCT.

As regards this clonotype: The junction and the germline gene differ at one end; a read error may be behind it. The V call is TRBV7-6, the J call TRBJ2-3, with a possible D match to TRBD1 (6 bases). Germline-derived CDR1 and CDR2 are SGHVS and FNYEAQ. The length of the CDR3 is 15 residues. The CDR3 DNA reads TGTCCCAGCAGCTTAGGGGGACATTCGACAGATACGCAGTATTTT. Translated: CPSSLGGHSTDTQYF. The variable domain in full, with the rest retrieved from reference TRBV7-6 and TRBJ2-3, is GAGVSQSPRYKVTKRGQDVALRCDPISGHVSLYWYRQALGQGPEFLTYFNYEAQQDKSGLPNDRFSAERPEGSISTLTIQRTEQRDSAMYRCPSSLGGHSTDTQYFGPGTRLTVL.

In the case of this clonotype: A much bigger clone sits one base away, suggesting this may be a read error. This chain links TRBV11-2 with TRBJ2-7, with D maybe TRBD2 (5 bases). CDR1 and CDR2 (germline): SGHAT, FQNNGV. This CDR3 is built from 13 residues. The V gene lost 4 bases and the J gene lost 8 bases, with 15 bases spanning the gap. Here the CDR3 reads CASSWEPNGKQYF. The CDR3 coding sequence is TGTGCCAGCAGCTGGGAGCCCAACGGGAAGCAGTACTTC.

About this clonotype itself: This may arise from a read error, as a much more abundant clone is one base away. V and J are TRBV20-1 and TRBJ1-1; possible D gene TRBD1, 5 bases. The ends were cut back, 0 bases at V and 5 bases at J, with 10 bases in the middle. Germline V gives CDR1 DFQATT, CDR2 SNEGSKA (reference sequence). The CDR3 extends over 13 amino acids. This CDR3 is CSARDDRTTEAFF. CDR3 DNA: TGCAGTGCTAGAGACGACAGAACGACTGAAGCTTTCTTT.